The TCR beta chain described here comes from a study of T cells after yellow fever vaccination (dated by TCRdb to the late 2010s). About the full investigation: The SMART-Seq v4 Ultra Low Input RNA kit was used to prepare libraries from fractions with low cell numbers. Bulk TCR alpha and beta repertoires were sequenced longitudinally to track T-cell clones before and after primary and booster YFV17D yellow fever vaccination. Two healthy male donors made up the cohort, one aged 18 to 30 years and the other aged 30 to 39 years. Bulk PBMC replicates and cell subsets were isolated from blood drawn at multiple timepoints before and after both primary and secondary immunization.

This clonotype was recorded many times. The antigen this receptor binds is unknown. No much larger clone exists at a distance of one base, and base qualities are not known. Sequencing was performed on an Illumina NovaSeq 6000. TCR cDNA was synthesized by 5'RACE template switching, which introduced a universal primer site and unique molecular identifiers. Priming of cDNA synthesis was performed from both the TCR alpha and TCR beta constant segments. Library amplification used two PCR steps, and the second PCR step added sample barcodes and sequencing adapters. Sequencing of libraries was performed on Illumina HiSeq 2500 (2x100 bp) or NovaSeq (2x150 bp). In the original analysis: Reads were demultiplexed and collapsed into UMI consensus sequences with MIGEC, and V(D)J alignment was performed with MiXCR. Vaccine-responding clonotypes were identified with edgeR using replicate PBMC samples, with FDR below 0.01 and a log2 fold change above 5 up to day 15 being required. CD4 or CD8 identity was assigned to each bulk clonotype according to whether the clonotype was present at higher abundance in the sequenced CD4 repertoire or the sequenced CD8 repertoire. The raw public data were reprocessed by TCRdb itself: fastp quality trimming at Q25, MiXCR clonotype calling, in-frame beta chains only. All rows with the same CDR3 protein become a single entry with the most common DNA and genes. The authors' filters were not applied to this entry. In all, the sample holds about 210,000 distinct CDR3 sequences, and approximately 3.2% of those were seen once. The top ten clonotypes cover 2.5% to 3.5% of the sample.

Results and caveats for the whole study, not just this receptor: The secondary T-cell response was found to be weaker but faster than the primary response, with a peak reached on day 5 rather than on day 15. Because only a couple of donors were included in the study, the extent to which the findings can be generalized is limited. A small fraction of clonotypes appeared in both the CD4 and CD8 compartments, likely as a result of convergent recombination. Because abundant contaminating clonotypes from the bulk population could be contained in FACS-sorted repertoires, computational filtering was required. After the booster, most of the clones that had expanded following primary vaccination were detected again (just under 97% of CD4 and 88% of CD8), which suggests that memory was broadly maintained.

CDR1 is given as DFQATT and CDR2 as SNEGSKA, both from the germline V gene (reference sequence). V is cut by 5 bases and J by 4 bases, and the space between the germline ends is 11 bases. Reading from cysteine to phenylalanine, the CDR3 counts 12 amino acids. The CDR3 DNA has 36 bases and is translated from base 1. The treatment or condition label for this specimen denotes: live attenuated yellow fever vaccine strain. A standard Ficoll-Paque protocol was used to isolate PBMCs from peripheral blood. Dynabeads CD4 and CD8 positive selection kits were used to isolate the CD4 and CD8 T-cell fractions. TriZol was used to extract RNA from bulk PBMCs, CD4 and CD8 fractions, and dextramer-positive and dextramer-negative fractions.

The starting material was CD4+ T cells sorted from PBMCs, obtained 10 days after the yellow fever booster vaccination. This chain is built from TRBV20-1 and TRBJ1-2, with the D gene too uncertain to name. This TCR was sampled from a man aged 18 to 29 who received the YFV17D yellow fever vaccine. This receptor has the CDR3 CSAPDQRYGYTF. The nucleotides are TGCAGTGCTCCAGACCAGCGCTATGGCTACACCTTC.